This TCR beta chain was sequenced in a study of blood T cell repertoires in COVID-19. The length of the CDR3 is 12 residues. V was clipped by 1 base and J by 4 bases, with 8 bases between them. Germline loops: CDR1 SQVTM, CDR2 ANQGSEA. This clone was seen a single time. TCRdb's table, derived via immunoSEQ multiplex PCR, lists solely in-frame clones and lacks some. The repertoire holds some 150,000 clones, roughly 84% seen once, with around 45% in the top ten. The chain carries TRBV29-1 and TRBJ2-7, with a tentative D call TRBD2 (6 bases). Material for sequencing was peripheral blood. This receptor was taken from a human donor in a cohort sampled during active COVID-19. The CDR3 reads CSVEVGRYEQYF. CDR3 nucleotide sequence: TGCAGCGTTGAAGTAGGGAGGTACGAGCAGTACTTC.